This TCR beta chain derives from a study of blood T cell repertoires in COVID-19 (dated by TCRdb to 2019 to 2021). Context from the whole study: The collaborator samples originated in the United States, Italy and Spain and spanned the acute and convalescent phases of COVID-19. The repertoires were released in a freely available public database meant as a resource for research on the immune response to SARS-CoV-2. Samples were obtained from the ongoing ImmuneRACE study (first 160 participants) and from 950 to 1,500 subjects provided by 6 global collaborators. HLA class I and class II types, where available, came from metadata supplied by the sample provider rather than from assay-based typing. The material from the prospective study consisted of cDNA or gDNA derived from T cells, B-cell-depleted T cells, or PBMCs. A de-identified subject ID, COVID-19 status, age in years and sex were almost always included in the sample metadata. Deeply sampled blood TCRbeta repertoires from subjects exposed to, actively infected with, or recovered from COVID-19 were included in the dataset. Summary of the overall study and its limitations: How much clinical and demographic metadata was included differed by source and by participant, and the metadata was provided uncurated.

TCRbeta CDR3 regions were amplified from genomic DNA using the immunoSEQ Assay, a bias-controlled multiplex PCR. For the original study's pipeline: The number of nucleated cells in each sample was estimated by amplification of reference gene primers within the assay. To quantify the absolute abundance of each unique TCRbeta CDR3 rearrangement, sequence reads were collapsed and filtered. For each sample, productive Simpson clonality was calculated as the square root of Simpson's diversity index over productive rearrangements. TCRdb obtained this table from immuneACCESS and retained in-frame rearrangements with V and J assigned. These tables miss some clones; where compared with another copy, unresolved V genes account for less than half of the shortfall, and the remainder is unexplained. V and J calls plus clone size are reproduced from that table; the DNA served to infer D and trimming. The sample table lists under 400,000 clones, about nine tenths of them with a count of one. The top ten hold approximately 1.6% of the sample.

The junction shows trimming of 4 bases on V and 6 bases on J, plus 15 bases between the germline ends. From its cysteine to its phenylalanine, the CDR3 spans 14 amino acids. The CDR3 DNA has 42 bases and is translated from base 1. Sequences MGHRA (CDR1) and YSYEKL (CDR2) are obtained from the germline V gene. Notes on this clone: The target of this receptor is not known. No base-level quality is on record; no much larger clone is a single base apart.

At one collaborating source in Seattle, patients were enrolled during active infection and were followed longitudinally through the course of disease. Whole blood was collected in K2EDTA tubes by collaborating institutions according to the institutions' own protocols. For TCRbeta analysis, collaborator samples were shipped as frozen whole blood, as isolated PBMCs, or as DNA extracted from either sample type. This receptor was taken from a woman in her 30s with COVID-19, enrolled during active disease. Rearrangement joined TRBV4-1 to TRBJ1-2; there is no confident call for the D gene. Sample: peripheral blood. The DNA sequence follows: TGCGCCAGCAGCCCCCTTGCGGAGCTTGATGGCTACACCTTC. Its protein product is CASSPLAELDGYTF.